These 7 T cell receptor beta chains share one sample of origin, sequenced in a study of cytomegalovirus exposure and HLA in healthy donors. Vbeta (60) and Jbeta (13) primers were used in the PCR. TCRdb's table, derived via immunoSEQ multiplex PCR, lists solely in-frame clones and lacks some. The table includes some 150,000 clones, 87% detected once. The sequencing input was PBMCs. These receptors all come from a woman aged 25 to 39 in good health and CMV-seronegative.

The chain uses TRBV11-2 and TRBJ1-2; TRBD1 is a possible D gene (6 bases). The CDR3 is 14 residues long. V was clipped by 5 bases and J by 5 bases, with 15 bases between them. Germline V lookup: CDR1 SGHAT, CDR2 FQNNGV. The CDR3 coding sequence is TGTGCCAGCAGCCAGTCCACCGGGACATATGGCTACACCTTC. This gives the protein CASSQSTGTYGYTF.

In nucleotides, the CDR3 is TGTGCCAGCAGTATTTACGGGACTAGCGGGTCCTACGAGCAGTACTTC. Translation gives CASSIYGTSGSYEQYF. The V and J genes are TRBV28 and TRBJ2-7; 12 bases are a match to TRBD2. The trim removed 5 bases at V and 1 base at J, leaving 6 bases unmatched. Germline V gene data show CDR1 as MDHEN and CDR2 as SYDVKM. The CDR3 sequence is 16 residues long.

The rearrangement links TRBV10-3 to TRBJ2-1; D is uncertain. The CDR3 extends over 14 amino acids. Trimming took off 3 bases at V and 8 bases at J, with 14 bases between the two ends. Per the germline V gene, CDR1 is ENHRY and CDR2 is SYGVKD. In nucleotides, the CDR3 is TGTGCCATCAGTGAAGAGGATAGTAACCATGAGCAGTTCTTC. It specifies CAISEEDSNHEQFF.

The gene calls are TRBV27 and TRBJ2-7, with 7 positions matching TRBD1. CDR3 length: 13 residues. Germline lookup yields CDR1 MNHEY and CDR2 SMNVEV (reference sequence). V gave up 4 bases and J gave up 3 bases; unmatched junction bases: 3. Here the CDR3 DNA reads TGTGCCAGCAGTTCGAGACAGGGCTACGAGCAGTACTTC. This sequence encodes CASSSRQGYEQYF.

This clone was seen only once. The chain uses TRBV30 and TRBJ1-5; tentatively, D is TRBD1 (6 bases). In germline, CDR1 is GTSNPN, CDR2 SVGIG (reference sequence). The V end lost 0 bases, the J end lost 5 bases, and 8 bases lay between the germline ends. The CDR3 has 13 amino acids. The DNA of the CDR3 is TGTGCCTGGAGTGTCAGGGGTGATCAGCCCCAGCATTTT. It encodes CAWSVRGDQPQHF.

V usage is TRBV4-2 and J usage is TRBJ2-7, with 12 bases matching TRBD2. This CDR3 comprises 20 residues. CDR1 is LGHNA and CDR2 is YNFKEQ in the germline V gene. J gave up 2 bases and V 3 bases, and 17 bases lay outside the gene matches. Written as DNA, the CDR3 is TGTGCCAGCAGCCAGATTACACCGGGACTAGCGGGCCTTAACGCCTACGAGCAGTACTTC. Protein: CASSQITPGLAGLNAYEQYF.

The rearrangement links TRBV6-6 to TRBJ2-7, with 8 bases lining up with TRBD1. With V trimmed by 7 bases and J by 3 bases, 5 bases remained unmatched. The CDR3 is 13 residues long. Germline CDR1 MNHNY, CDR2 SVGAGI (reference sequence). The DNA of the CDR3 is TGTGCCAGCATCCAGGGACAGGTCTACGAGCAGTACTTC. Protein product: CASIQGQVYEQYF.